The clone carrying this T cell receptor (beta chain) was recorded many times. This sample is part of a study of T cells in Graves' hyperthyroidism and ophthalmopathy. The CDR3 has 15 residues. Trimming cost V 11 bases and J 0 bases, with 16 bases left between them. Germline V gene sequence: CDR1 SNHLY, CDR2 FYNNEI. What was amplified from RNA transcripts were TCR beta CDR3 regions. First-round RT-PCR of the TCR CDR3 relied on the HTBI primer set. TCRdb used MiXCR to reprocess the multiplex PCR reads, holding one entry per CDR3 protein. This sample has around 380,000 distinct CDR3 sequences, with roughly 14% found just once.

The receptor comes from a man aged 25 to 40 with Graves' hyperthyroidism that later progressed to Graves' ophthalmopathy. This chain joins TRBV2 and TRBJ2-2; D may be TRBD2 (6 bases). Material for sequencing was blood. This chain's CDR3 is CAGSRTTTNTGELFF. CDR3 in DNA: TGTGCCGGCTCAAGGACTACGACGAACACCGGGGAGCTGTTTTTT.